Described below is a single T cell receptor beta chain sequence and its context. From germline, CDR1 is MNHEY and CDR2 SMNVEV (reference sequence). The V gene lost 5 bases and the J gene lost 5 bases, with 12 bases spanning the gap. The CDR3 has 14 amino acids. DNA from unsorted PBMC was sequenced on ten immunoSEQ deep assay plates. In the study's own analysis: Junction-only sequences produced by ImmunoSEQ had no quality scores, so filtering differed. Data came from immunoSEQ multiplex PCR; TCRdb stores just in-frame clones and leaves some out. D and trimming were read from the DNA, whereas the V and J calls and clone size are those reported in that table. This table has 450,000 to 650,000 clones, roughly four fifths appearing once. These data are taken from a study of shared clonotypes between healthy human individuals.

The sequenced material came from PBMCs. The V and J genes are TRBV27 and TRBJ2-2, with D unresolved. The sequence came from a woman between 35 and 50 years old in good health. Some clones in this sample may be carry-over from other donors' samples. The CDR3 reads CASSPRMGTGELFF. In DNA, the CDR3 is TGTGCCAGCAGTCCCCGAATGGGGACCGGGGAGCTGTTTTTT.